Following are 27 T cell receptor beta chains from one sample sequenced in a study of PD-L1 blockade in urothelial cancer. Only in-frame clones appear in the TCRdb table, and some are missing; sequencing was by immunoSEQ multiplex PCR. The sample records about 50,000 clones, approximately 77% being singletons. The sample in question was PBMCs, obtained around atezolizumab (anti-PD-L1) treatment. The receptors come from a man aged 65 to 79 with urothelial cancer.

This chain joins TRBV10-3 and TRBJ2-3; 7 nucleotides match TRBD2. Germline lookup yields CDR1 ENHRY and CDR2 SYGVKD. CDR3 length: 14 amino acids. J was trimmed by 2 bases and V by 7 bases; bases with no gene match: 6. The CDR3 loop is CAIKLAQNTDTQYF. The CDR3, as DNA: TGTGCCATCAAACTAGCGCAGAACACAGATACGCAGTATTTT.

This clone was detected a few times. The rearrangement links TRBV6-1 to TRBJ2-7; TRBD1 agrees at 10 bases. This CDR3 comprises 13 residues. V gave up 8 bases and J gave up 7 bases; unmatched junction bases: 8. CDR1 is MNHNS, CDR2 SASEGT, per germline. The CDR3, as DNA: TGTGCCAGCTCGCGACAGGGGGCTAAGGAGCAGTACTTC. Its translation is CASSRQGAKEQYF.

CDR3 residues: CAIRSATTNTEAFF. CDR3 sequence (DNA): TGTGCCATCAGAAGCGCAACTACCAACACTGAAGCTTTCTTT. The chain is built from TRBV10-3 and TRBJ1-1; no clear D gene. The germline V gene encodes CDR1 ENHRY and CDR2 SYGVKD. The V end lost 6 bases, the J end lost 2 bases, and 13 bases lay between the germline ends. CDR3 length: 14 residues.

V gene TRBV19 combines with J gene TRBJ1-1, with 7 nucleotides matching TRBD1. The CDR3 is 14 amino acids. The junction had 3 bases not matched to a gene; V was cut back by 2 bases and J by 3 bases. Germline values: CDR1 LNHDA, CDR2 SQIVND (reference sequence). The CDR3 reads CASSISQGDTEAFF. In nucleotides, the CDR3 is TGTGCCAGTAGTATAAGCCAGGGGGACACTGAAGCTTTCTTT.

The chain links TRBV4-1 to TRBJ1-6; 8 bases are shared with TRBD1. The germline V gene has CDR1 MGHRA and CDR2 YSYEKL. CDR3 length equals 17 residues. V shed 1 base, J shed 0 bases, and the junction held 2 bases outside the gene matches. The CDR3 DNA is TGCGCCAGCAGCCAAGCAGGGGGCCTCTCCTATAATTCACCCCTCCACTTT. Encoded protein: CASSQAGGLSYNSPLHF.

The rearrangement uses TRBV21-1 and TRBJ2-7; the tabulated D call, TRBD2, remains unverified against the DNA. TRBV21-1 is recorded as a pseudogene. The CDR3 has 15 amino acids. The DNA for the CDR3 is TGTGCCAGCAGCAAAGGGCGGGAGCTAACCTACGAGCAGTACTTC. It translates to CASSKGRELTYEQYF.

This sequence joins TRBV25-1 and TRBJ1-2, with 7 nucleotides matching TRBD1. Trimming took 8 bases from V and 7 from J; bases not matched to a gene: 7. The germline V gene has CDR1 MGHDK and CDR2 SYGVNS. This CDR3 has 12 amino acids. CDR3 residues: CASVNNRGGYTF. The CDR3 nucleotides read TGTGCCAGCGTAAATAACAGGGGTGGCTACACCTTC.

V gene TRBV6-6 combines with J gene TRBJ2-7, with TRBD1 matching over 7 bases. The V segment lost 2 bases and the J segment 3 bases; nucleotides outside the gene matches: 7. The CDR3 contains 15 residues. Per germline, CDR1 MNHNY and CDR2 SVGAGI (reference sequence). CDR3 residues: CASSYRARQGYEQYF. The DNA of the CDR3 is TGTGCCAGCAGTTACCGCGCTCGACAGGGCTACGAGCAGTACTTC.

V and J are TRBV7-9 and TRBJ1-3; 9 bases align to TRBD1. From germline, CDR1 is SEHNR and CDR2 FQNEAQ (reference sequence). The V and J ends lost 6 bases and 7 bases, in that order; junction bases with no gene match: 13. This CDR3 region has 16 residues. The CDR3 spells CASRPQGAPRWNTIYF. The CDR3, as DNA: TGTGCCAGCAGACCACAGGGGGCCCCGCGGTGGAACACCATATATTTT. Full variable domain (rest looked up from reference TRBV7-9 and TRBJ1-3): DTGVSQNPRHKITKRGQNVTFRCDPISEHNRLYWYRQTLGQGPEFLTYFQNEAQLEKSRLLSDRFSAERPKGSFSTLEIQRTEQGDSAMYLCASRPQGAPRWNTIYFGEGSWLTVV.

The chain links TRBV10-3 to TRBJ1-1; D perhaps matches TRBD1 (6 bases). The germline V gene has CDR1 ENHRY and CDR2 SYGVKD. V lost 6 bases, J lost 3 bases, and 14 bases lay in between. The CDR3 has 14 amino acids. CDR3 sequence: CAIRRGGEDTEAFF. The CDR3, as DNA: TGTGCCATCAGGAGGGGGGGGGAGGACACTGAAGCTTTCTTT.

The J gene is TRBJ2-1, the V gene TRBV5-1; TRBD2 matches 7 bases. The CDR3 runs 17 residues. J was trimmed by 2 bases and V by 0 bases; bases with no gene match: 8. Germline CDR1 and CDR2: SGHRS and YFSETQ. The CDR3 loop is CASSLAPSGIAYNEQFF. CDR3 in DNA: TGCGCCAGCAGCTTGGCCCCCAGCGGGATTGCCTACAATGAGCAGTTCTTC. Full variable domain (missing parts from reference TRBV5-1 and TRBJ2-1): KAGVTQTPRYLIKTRGQQVTLSCSPISGHRSVSWYQQTPGQGLQFLFEYFSETQRNKGNFPGRFSGRQFSNSRSEMNVSTLELGDSALYLCASSLAPSGIAYNEQFFGPGTRLTVL.

The chain has TRBV13 and TRBJ2-1, with 12 positions matching TRBD2. The CDR3 is 17 amino acids. V trimming: 3 bases; J trimming: 1 base; junction bases outside the gene matches: 4. Germline CDR1 PRHDT, CDR2 FYEKMQ (reference sequence). Written as DNA, the CDR3 is TGTGCCAGCAGCTTCCGGACTAGCGGGATTTCCTACAATGAGCAGTTCTTC. This codes for CASSFRTSGISYNEQFF.

This clone appeared a few times. CDR3 amino acids: CASSPSMNTEAFF. The CDR3 nucleotides are TGTGCCAGCAGCCCGAGCATGAACACTGAAGCTTTCTTT. The chain recombines TRBV7-9 with TRBJ1-1; D remains ambiguous. V lost 5 bases, J lost 0 bases, and 7 bases lay in between. The length of the CDR3 is 13 residues. CDR1 is SEHNR, CDR2 FQNEAQ, per germline (reference sequence).

The rearrangement links TRBV9 to TRBJ2-1; the D gene is possibly TRBD2 (5 bases). The germline V gene has CDR1 SGDLS and CDR2 YYNGEE. The CDR3 is 14 residues long. Trimming took off 0 bases at V and 8 bases at J, with 12 bases between the two ends. Here the CDR3 reads CASSVGIEGYEQFF. CDR3 nucleotides: TGTGCCAGCAGCGTAGGGATAGAGGGCTATGAGCAGTTCTTC. Drawing the rest from reference TRBV9 and TRBJ2-1, the complete variable domain is DSGVTQTPKHLITATGQRVTLRCSPRSGDLSVYWYQQSLDQGLQFLIQYYNGEERAKGNILERFSAQQFPDLHSELNLSSLELGDSALYFCASSVGIEGYEQFFGPGTRLTVL.

The chain carries TRBV28 and TRBJ1-2; a possible D gene is TRBD1 (6 bases). The germline V and J ends were trimmed by 5 bases and 7 bases, with 17 bases remaining between them. The CDR3 extends over 14 amino acids. The germline V gene encodes CDR1 MDHEN and CDR2 SYDVKM. DNA for the CDR3: TGTGCCAGCAGTCCCGGGACACCATCGCGTGGCTACACCTTC. Translation gives CASSPGTPSRGYTF.

The chain combines TRBV2 with TRBJ1-4; possible D gene TRBD1, 5 bases. The CDR3 consists of 14 residues. V lost 5 bases to trimming and J lost 5 bases, with 12 bases between them. Germline-derived CDR1 and CDR2 are SNHLY and FYNNEI. The CDR3 sequence is CASSYDRENEKLFF. CDR3 DNA: TGTGCCAGCAGTTACGACAGAGAGAATGAAAAACTGTTTTTT.

The chain combines TRBV5-1 with TRBJ2-3, with TRBD2 identical over 7 bases. The ends lost 4 bases at V and 2 bases at J; junction bases unmatched: 4. Germline lookup yields CDR1 SGHRS and CDR2 YFSETQ. CDR3 size: 14 residues. In DNA, the CDR3 is TGCGCCAGCAGCCCGGGAGGTGTCACAGATACGCAGTATTTT. Protein product: CASSPGGVTDTQYF. Full variable domain (remainder filled in from reference TRBV5-1 and TRBJ2-3): KAGVTQTPRYLIKTRGQQVTLSCSPISGHRSVSWYQQTPGQGLQFLFEYFSETQRNKGNFPGRFSGRQFSNSRSEMNVSTLELGDSALYLCASSPGGVTDTQYFGPGTRLTVL.

This clone has just a few counts. V is TRBV7-7 and J is TRBJ2-5, with 14 bases that match TRBD2. The V gene end was trimmed by 3 bases and the J gene end by 4 bases; junction bases not matched to a gene: 1. From germline, CDR1 is SSHAT and CDR2 FNYEAQ (reference sequence). The CDR3 extends over 15 amino acids. The CDR3 nucleotides read TGTGCCAGCAGCTTTGGGACTAGCGGGGGAGAGACCCAGTACTTC. Translated: CASSFGTSGGETQYF.

This rearrangement joins TRBV5-1 to TRBJ2-7; 11 bases match TRBD1. The CDR3 is 15 residues long. The germline CDR1 and CDR2 sequences are SGHRS and YFSETQ. V dropped 5 bases and J dropped 2; count of bases not matched to a gene: 6. CDR3: CASRDQDRGPYEQYF. CDR3 nucleotide sequence: TGCGCCAGCAGGGATCAGGACAGGGGGCCCTACGAGCAGTACTTC.

Points on this clone: Other DNA sequences from this sample encode an identical CDR3 as well. The CDR3, as DNA: TGTGCCAGCAGCGTAGGACTAGCGGGATACAATGAGCAGTTCTTC. Translating gives CASSVGLAGYNEQFF. V is TRBV9 and J is TRBJ2-1, with 11 positions matching TRBD2. Germline CDR1 is SGDLS and CDR2 is YYNGEE. The junction had 0 bases not matched to a gene; V was cut back by 0 bases and J by 4 bases. The CDR3 has 15 amino acids.

The CDR3 DNA is TGTGCCACCAGCACGGGGAAAGCCTACAATGAGCAGTTCTTC. This codes for CATSTGKAYNEQFF. J is TRBJ2-1 and V is TRBV15; weak D call: TRBD2 (5 bases). Germline V gene lookup returns CDR1 LNHNV and CDR2 YYDKDF (reference sequence). The CDR3 covers 14 residues. V lost 4 bases to trimming and J lost 2 bases, with 9 bases between them.

The J gene is TRBJ2-3, the V gene TRBV19, with 8 nucleotides matching TRBD2. Trimming removed 1 base from V and 4 bases from J; junction bases left unmatched: 1. Per germline, CDR1 LNHDA and CDR2 SQIVND (reference sequence). The CDR3 covers 14 residues. The CDR3 loop is CASSIGLASDTQYF. The CDR3 nucleotides read TGTGCCAGTAGTATAGGACTAGCGTCAGATACGCAGTATTTT.

The chain joins TRBV19 to TRBJ2-7; 9 bases align to TRBD1. The CDR3 length is 13 residues. Germline V lookup: CDR1 LNHDA, CDR2 SQIVND (reference sequence). J gave up 3 bases and V 9 bases, and 6 bases lay outside the gene matches. The CDR3 DNA reads TGTGCCAGCCGGGACAGGGCCGTCTACGAGCAGTACTTC. The encoded protein is CASRDRAVYEQYF. Based on the CDR3 plus reference TRBV19 and TRBJ2-7, the full variable domain is DGGITQSPKYLFRKEGQNVTLSCEQNLNHDAMYWYRQDPGQGLRLIYYSQIVNDFQKGDIAEGYSVSREKKESFPLTVTSAQKNPTAFYLCASRDRAVYEQYFGPGTRLTVT.

The CDR3 here is CASEGLPGETQYF. The CDR3 DNA is TGTGCCAGCGAGGGACTACCCGGGGAGACCCAGTACTTC. The chain recombines TRBV18 with TRBJ2-5; 7 bases are shared with TRBD2. This CDR3 has 13 residues. The germline V gene has CDR1 KGHSH and CDR2 LQKENI. Trimming removed 8 bases from V and 5 bases from J; junction bases left unmatched: 8.

J is TRBJ2-5 and V is TRBV6-6; tentatively, D is TRBD1 (6 bases). V gave up 2 bases and J gave up 5 bases, with 12 bases separating them. The germline V gene encodes CDR1 MNHNY and CDR2 SVGAGI (reference sequence). CDR3 length: 14 residues. The CDR3 protein is CASSYGQGMETQYF. The CDR3 DNA follows: TGTGCCAGCAGTTACGGCCAGGGGATGGAGACCCAGTACTTC.

This chain uses TRBV6-5 with TRBJ2-7; 7 bases fit TRBD1. This CDR3 is 14 amino acids long. The germline V gene encodes CDR1 MNHEY and CDR2 SVGAGI. The V and J ends lost 5 bases and 2 bases, in that order; junction bases with no gene match: 6. CDR3 bases: TGTGCCAGCAGTCCGCTGACAGGGCCCTACGAGCAGTACTTC. This translates into CASSPLTGPYEQYF.

CDR3 sequence reads: CASRQRQGTGTEAFF. The CDR3, as DNA: TGTGCCAGCAGGCAAAGACAGGGAACGGGCACTGAAGCTTTCTTT. This chain connects TRBV2 to TRBJ1-1; 7 bases line up with TRBD1. After removal of 6 bases from V and 4 bases from J, the junction contained 11 bases not matched to a gene. CDR1 and CDR2 (germline): SNHLY, FYNNEI. The CDR3 totals 15 residues.